Here is one T cell receptor (beta chain) with its context. Its antigen remains unknown. Using its own MiXCR run on the reads, TCRdb lists one record per CDR3 protein. The repertoire holds nearly 450,000 distinct CDR3 sequences, with approximately 30% as singletons. CDR1 and CDR2 (germline): MNHEY, SVGEGT. The junction had 3 bases not matched to a gene; V was cut back by 0 bases and J by 6 bases. This CDR3 comprises 14 residues. This sample was taken from a study of T cell repertoires in cytomegalovirus infection. Study at large: A matching HLA type, together with CMV infection, was signaled by public TCR beta signatures.

Study findings and constraints: In two of eight donors, the top clonotype was HLA-C-restricted CMV-specific. Identification of carriers of CMV plus the relevant HLA was achieved through cumulative public TCR beta family frequency.

The sequencing input was PBMCs. This chain links TRBV6-2 or TRBV6-3 with TRBJ2-7, with 9 positions matching TRBD2. The clonotype comes from a human donor in good health (CMV status not recorded). Some clones in this sample may be carry-over from other donors' samples. CDR3 protein: CASSYSSGGGEQYF. The CDR3 nucleotides are TGTGCCAGCAGTTACTCTAGCGGGGGTGGCGAGCAGTACTTC.